Listed here are 20 T cell receptor beta chains from one sample, sequenced in a study of blood T cell repertoires in COVID-19 (dated by TCRdb to the early 2020s). Receptor libraries were prepared by the immunoSEQ multiplex PCR assay. TCRdb re-hosts the immuneACCESS table, in-frame sequences only. Its copies lack some clones; in the studies checked, an unresolved V gene accounts for under half of them, and the cause for the rest is not known. The sample table records 55,000 to 90,000 clones; approximately 90% of these occur just once. In total, the top ten clones hold about 1.4% of the sample. Sequencing was done on a sample of peripheral blood. These receptors came from a human donor in a cohort sampled during active COVID-19.

The V call is TRBV3-1 (or the pseudogene TRBV3-2), the J call TRBJ2-1, with D tentatively TRBD2 (6 bases). V dropped 3 bases and J dropped 4 bases, with 10 bases sitting between them. The CDR3 consists of 14 residues. Germline V lookup: CDR1 LGHDT, CDR2 YNNKEL (reference sequence). CDR3 protein: CASSHGGVYNEQFF. The CDR3 nucleotides are TGTGCCAGCAGCCATGGCGGGGTATACAATGAGCAGTTCTTC.

This chain joins TRBV12-3 or TRBV12-4 and TRBJ2-1; D may be TRBD2 (6 bases). CDR3 size: 13 residues. V was pared by 7 bases and J by 5 bases, with 12 bases between. The CDR3 sequence is CASNVREDNEQFF. DNA of the CDR3: TGTGCCAGCAACGTGCGGGAAGACAATGAGCAGTTCTTC.

The chain couples TRBV19 to TRBJ2-1; 7 positions agree with TRBD2. With V trimmed by 5 bases and J by 5 bases, 12 bases remained unmatched. The CDR3 sequence is 16 residues long. Germline V gene data show CDR1 as LNHDA and CDR2 as SQIVND (reference sequence). The DNA of the CDR3 is TGTGCCAGTAGTCCTGAGCGGGACTATACCCACAATGAGCAGTTCTTC. Amino acids: CASSPERDYTHNEQFF.

Of note for this clone: Other DNA sequences from this sample encode an identical CDR3 as well. The chain carries TRBV9 and TRBJ2-2; maybe TRBD1 (6 bases). The CDR3 sequence is 14 residues long. From germline, CDR1 is SGDLS and CDR2 YYNGEE. Trimming took off 3 bases at V and 4 bases at J, with 10 bases between the two ends. The CDR3 DNA follows: TGTGCCAGCAGCGCCTTGACAGGCACCGGGGAGCTGTTTTTT. It is translated as CASSALTGTGELFF.

The chain joins TRBV29-1 to TRBJ2-7; D not certain. CDR1 and CDR2 (germline): SQVTM, ANQGSEA. This CDR3 region has 12 residues. V dropped 3 bases and J dropped 2 bases, with 8 bases sitting between them. DNA for the CDR3: TGCAGCGTTGACGACTCTGCCTACGAGCAGTACTTC. Its protein product is CSVDDSAYEQYF.

The rearrangement joins TRBV7-2 to TRBJ1-1; D gene unclear. Germline assignment: CDR1 SGHTA and CDR2 FQGNSA. V was trimmed by 3 bases and J by 5 bases, leaving 7 bases between them. The CDR3 runs to 12 residues. CDR3 DNA sequence: TGTGCCAGCAGCTTTCGGCGGACTGAAGCTTTCTTT. The encoded protein is CASSFRRTEAFF. Together with reference TRBV7-2 and TRBJ1-1, the CDR3 gives the full variable domain: GAGVSQSPSNKVTEKGKDVELRCDPISGHTALYWYRQSLGQGLEFLIYFQGNSAPDKSGLPSDRFSAERTGGSVSTLTIQRTQQEDSAVYLCASSFRRTEAFFGQGTRLTVV.

The rearrangement joins TRBV5-1 to TRBJ1-1; a possible D gene is TRBD1 (6 bases). The CDR3 has 14 amino acids. CDR1 and CDR2 from the germline V gene are SGHRS and YFSETQ. Between the trimmed V and J ends, which lost 5 bases and 2 bases, there was a span of 13 bases. CDR3 bases: TGCGCCAGCAGTAACAGGGAACTTAACACTGAAGCTTTCTTT. It encodes CASSNRELNTEAFF.

V usage is TRBV5-4 and J usage is TRBJ1-5; 11 bases map to TRBD1. Germline V gene lookup returns CDR1 SGHNT and CDR2 YYREEE (reference sequence). The junction had 2 bases not matched to a gene; V was cut back by 9 bases and J by 0 bases. The CDR3 is 14 residues long. The CDR3 DNA sequence: TGTGCCACCGGGACAGGGGGTAGCAATCAGCCCCAGCATTTT. It is translated as CATGTGGSNQPQHF. Looking up the rest from reference TRBV5-4 and TRBJ1-5 gives the full variable domain: ETGVTQSPTHLIKTRGQQVTLRCSSQSGHNTVSWYQQALGQGPQFIFQYYREEENGRGNFPPRFSGLQFPNYSSELNVNALELDDSALYLCATGTGGSNQPQHFGDGTRLSIL.

The rearrangement uses TRBV2 and TRBJ1-1; D remains ambiguous. The V gene lost 7 bases and the J gene lost 1 base, with 10 bases spanning the gap. Per germline, CDR1 SNHLY and CDR2 FYNNEI. The CDR3 sequence is 13 residues long. The CDR3 coding sequence is TGTGCCAGCAAGTGGGGAGCGAACACTGAAGCTTTCTTT. Translation gives CASKWGANTEAFF.

This clone was seen more than once but under ten times. V and J are TRBV11-2 and TRBJ1-5; D not resolved. The CDR3 is made up of 16 amino acids. The germline CDR1 and CDR2 sequences are SGHAT and FQNNGV. V lost 1 base and J 6 bases, leaving 16 bases between the germline ends. In DNA, the CDR3 is TGTGCCAGCAGCTTAGGTTCCGGAGGGTATGGTCAGCCCCAGCATTTT. It specifies CASSLGSGGYGQPQHF.

The rearrangement joins TRBV5-6 to TRBJ2-3; D is perhaps TRBD2 (5 bases). Germline V gene data show CDR1 as SGHDT and CDR2 as YYEEEE. The ends were cut back, 2 bases at V and 2 bases at J, with 12 bases in the middle. The CDR3 runs 15 residues. The CDR3 DNA follows: TGTGCCAGCAGCTTCGGAGCGGAGCCCACAGATACGCAGTATTTT. Amino acids: CASSFGAEPTDTQYF.

The chain joins TRBV19 to TRBJ1-2; D call uncertain. CDR1 and CDR2 from the germline V gene are LNHDA and SQIVND (reference sequence). The CDR3 covers 14 residues. V was cut by 8 bases and J by 0 bases, with 13 bases left in between. The chain's CDR3 is CASLPTLANYGYTF. The CDR3 DNA follows: TGTGCCAGTCTTCCGACGCTAGCTAACTATGGCTACACCTTC.

The chain joins TRBV9 to TRBJ2-5, with 11 nucleotides matching TRBD1. The CDR3 length is 15 residues. Germline trimming cut 3 bases from V and 5 bases from J; bases unmatched to any gene: 6. Germline V gives CDR1 SGDLS, CDR2 YYNGEE. In DNA, the CDR3 is TGTGCCAGCAGCGGACGGACAGGGGGCATGGAGACCCAGTACTTC. It specifies CASSGRTGGMETQYF.

The V and J genes are TRBV5-1 and TRBJ1-3; D remains ambiguous. Germline CDR1 and CDR2: SGHRS and YFSETQ. The CDR3 is 14 amino acids. Trimming left V 0 bases short and J 4 bases short, with 8 bases between. The CDR3 coding sequence is TGCGCCAGCAGCTTGGACGGTGTCGGAAACACCATATATTTT. It specifies CASSLDGVGNTIYF.

The chain uses TRBV9 and TRBJ1-1, with 9 bases fitting TRBD1. Looked up from germline, CDR1 is SGDLS and CDR2 is YYNGEE. V shed 4 bases, J shed 1 base, and the junction held 8 bases outside the gene matches. The CDR3 has 16 amino acids. Written as DNA, the CDR3 is TGTGCCAGCAGCTATACACAGGGGGCGAAGAACACTGAAGCTTTCTTT. This gives the protein CASSYTQGAKNTEAFF.

The chain carries TRBV27 and TRBJ2-1; 16 bases map to TRBD2. Trimming cost V 5 bases and J 6 bases; bases outside gene matches: 10. CDR3 length equals 18 residues. CDR1 and CDR2 (germline): MNHEY, SMNVEV (reference sequence). DNA for the CDR3: TGTGCCAGCAGTCCAATATCCGGGACTAGCGGGAGGGGCAATGAGCAGTTCTTC. Amino acids: CASSPISGTSGRGNEQFF.

The rearrangement joins TRBV2 to TRBJ2-4; tentative D call: TRBD2 (6 bases). V was clipped by 6 bases and J by 7 bases, with 16 bases between them. The V gene's germline CDR1 is SNHLY and CDR2 FYNNEI. There are 14 residues in the CDR3. The CDR3 here is CASSSLVRGNIQYF. The CDR3 DNA reads TGTGCCAGCAGCTCCCTAGTTCGGGGGAACATTCAGTACTTC.

The chain joins TRBV12-5 to TRBJ2-5, with 16 bases lining up with TRBD2. The trim removed 1 base at V and 4 bases at J, leaving 15 bases unmatched. Germline V gene sequence: CDR1 LGHNT, CDR2 FRNRAP. The CDR3 is made up of 21 amino acids. In nucleotides, the CDR3 is TGTGCTAGTGGTTTGGCCCACCCCCTGGGACTAGCGGGAGGGTGGGGAGAGACCCAGTACTTC. Translating gives CASGLAHPLGLAGGWGETQYF.

The CDR3 DNA reads as TGTGCCAGCAGCCAACATCGAGTTCCGAGCTCCTACAATGAGCAGTTCTTC. Its protein product is CASSQHRVPSSYNEQFF. The chain recombines TRBV3-1 (or the pseudogene TRBV3-2) with TRBJ2-1; D call uncertain. Germline assignment: CDR1 LGHDT and CDR2 YNNKEL (reference sequence). CDR3 length: 17 amino acids. Trimming shortened V by 2 bases and J by 0 bases, and 14 bases separated the two germline ends.

The genes are TRBV9 and TRBJ2-4; weak D call: TRBD2 (7 bases). Trimming took off 0 bases at V and 6 bases at J, with 19 bases between the two ends. The CDR3 extends over 17 amino acids. Germline CDR1 reads SGDLS; CDR2 reads YYNGEE. CDR3: CASSVEAGWGGGNIQYF. The CDR3 DNA reads TGTGCCAGCAGCGTAGAAGCCGGGTGGGGAGGGGGAAACATTCAGTACTTC.